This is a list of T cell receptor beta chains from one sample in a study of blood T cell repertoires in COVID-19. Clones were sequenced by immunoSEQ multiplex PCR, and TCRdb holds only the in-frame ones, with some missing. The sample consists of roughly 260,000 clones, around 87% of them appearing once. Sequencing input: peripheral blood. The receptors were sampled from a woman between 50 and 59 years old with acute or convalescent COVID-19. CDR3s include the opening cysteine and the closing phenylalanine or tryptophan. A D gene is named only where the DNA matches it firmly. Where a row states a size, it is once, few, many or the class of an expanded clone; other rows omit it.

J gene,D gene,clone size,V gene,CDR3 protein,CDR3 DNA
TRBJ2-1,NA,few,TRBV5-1,CASSLVAADYNEQFF,TGCGCCAGCAGCTTGGTTGCGGCAGACTACAATGAGCAGTTCTTC
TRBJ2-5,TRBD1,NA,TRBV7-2,CASSQAGTEETQYF,TGTGCCAGCAGCCAAGCCGGGACAGAAGAGACCCAGTACTTC
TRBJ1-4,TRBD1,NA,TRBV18,CASSPPQGAVNEKLFF,TGTGCCAGCTCACCACCACAGGGGGCGGTTAATGAAAAACTGTTTTTT
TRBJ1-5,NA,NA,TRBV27,CASSLFGGGRGNQPQHF,TGTGCCAGCAGTTTATTCGGGGGGGGCCGCGGCAATCAGCCCCAGCATTTT
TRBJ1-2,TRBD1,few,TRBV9,CASSAPSTGGPYGYTF,TGTGCCAGCAGCGCACCTTCGACAGGGGGTCCCTATGGCTACACCTTC
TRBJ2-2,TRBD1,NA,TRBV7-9,CASSSRQGAGELFF,TGTGCCAGCAGCTCCCGACAGGGTGCCGGGGAGCTGTTTTTT
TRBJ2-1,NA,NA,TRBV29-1,CSVDLTSDGVGYNEQFF,TGCAGCGTTGACCTCACCTCCGACGGGGTGGGATACAATGAGCAGTTCTTC
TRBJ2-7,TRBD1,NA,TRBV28,CASVGDRVSYEQYF,TGTGCCAGCGTTGGCGACAGGGTTAGCTACGAGCAGTACTTC
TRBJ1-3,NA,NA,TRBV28,CASRPGSGSSGNTIYF,TGTGCCAGCAGGCCCGGTTCGGGGAGCTCCGGAAACACCATATATTTT
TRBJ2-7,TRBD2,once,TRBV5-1,CASSFGGDFYEQYF,TGCGCCAGCAGCTTCGGGGGGGATTTTTACGAGCAGTACTTC
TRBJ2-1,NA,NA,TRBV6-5,CASKGDSAYNEQFF,TGTGCCAGCAAAGGGGACTCAGCCTACAATGAGCAGTTCTTC
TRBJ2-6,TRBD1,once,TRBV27,CASSPRTGPTSGANVLTF,TGTGCCAGCAGTCCTCGGACAGGGCCCACCTCTGGGGCCAACGTCCTGACTTTC
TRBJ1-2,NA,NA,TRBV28,CASSYGQNNYGYTF,TGTGCCAGCAGCTATGGACAGAATAACTATGGCTACACCTTC
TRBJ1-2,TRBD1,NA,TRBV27,CASSLFPGGASDGYTF,TGTGCCAGCAGTTTATTCCCAGGGGGCGCATCGGATGGCTACACCTTC
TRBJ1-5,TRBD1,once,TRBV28,CASSQKGVRGRSQPQHF,TGTGCCAGCAGCCAAAAGGGTGTCAGGGGGCGAAGTCAGCCCCAGCATTTT
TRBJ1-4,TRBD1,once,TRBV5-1,CASSPSRLGTGLFSNEKLFF,TGCGCCAGCAGCCCATCAAGGCTGGGGACAGGGCTTTTTTCTAATGAAAAACTGTTTTTT
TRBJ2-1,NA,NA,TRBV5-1,CASSLVGRNNEQFF,TGCGCCAGCAGCTTGGTGGGCAGAAACAATGAGCAGTTCTTC
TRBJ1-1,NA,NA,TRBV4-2,CASSPLEAMNTEAFF,TGTGCCAGCAGCCCCCTAGAGGCGATGAACACTGAAGCTTTCTTT
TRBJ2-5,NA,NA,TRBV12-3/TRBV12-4,CASSLWERGIQYF,TGTGCCAGCAGTTTGTGGGAAAGGGGCATCCAGTACTTC
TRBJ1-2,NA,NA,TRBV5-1,CASSLGGASGGYTF,TGCGCCAGCAGCTTGGGCGGGGCAAGTGGTGGCTACACCTTC
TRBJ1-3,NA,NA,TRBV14,CASSQDFSVQLLSGNTIYF,TGTGCCAGCAGCCAAGATTTTTCGGTACAGTTGCTCTCTGGAAACACCATATATTTT
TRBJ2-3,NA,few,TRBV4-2,CASSPGGDTDTQYF,TGTGCCAGCAGCCCCGGTGGTGATACAGATACGCAGTATTTT
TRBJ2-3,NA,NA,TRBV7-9,CASSSPTGTDTQYF,TGTGCCAGCAGCTCGCCGACAGGCACAGATACGCAGTATTTT
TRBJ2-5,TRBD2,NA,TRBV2,CASSRLAGIQETQYF,TGTGCCAGCAGCAGACTAGCGGGAATCCAAGAGACCCAGTACTTC
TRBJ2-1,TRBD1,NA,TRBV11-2,CASSSPGQGANEQFF,TGTGCCAGCAGCTCCCCGGGACAGGGTGCCAATGAGCAGTTCTTC
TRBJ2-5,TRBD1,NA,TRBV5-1,CASRTTGQGRETQYF,TGCGCCAGCAGGACTACCGGACAGGGTAGAGAGACCCAGTACTTC
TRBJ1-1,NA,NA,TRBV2,CASSEVIRQAFF,TGTGCCAGCAGTGAAGTTATCAGGCAAGCTTTCTTT
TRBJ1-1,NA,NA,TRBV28,CASKLGHRNTEAFF,TGTGCCAGCAAACTGGGACATCGGAACACTGAAGCTTTCTTT
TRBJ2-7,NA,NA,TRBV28,CASSSPSIGLGEQYF,TGTGCCAGCAGTTCCCCCTCGATAGGACTCGGCGAGCAGTACTTC
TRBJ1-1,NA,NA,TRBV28,CASSAAPGYRSEAFF,TGTGCCAGCAGTGCAGCTCCAGGGTACCGCTCTGAAGCTTTCTTT
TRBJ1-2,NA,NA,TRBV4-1,CASSQNRQVYGYTF,TGCGCCAGCAGCCAAAACCGACAGGTCTATGGCTACACCTTC
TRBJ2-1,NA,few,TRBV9,CASSVEGAGNNEQFF,TGTGCCAGCAGCGTAGAAGGGGCGGGAAACAATGAGCAGTTCTTC
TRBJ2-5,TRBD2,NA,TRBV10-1,CASSEGLETSGPHPQETQYF,TGCGCCAGCAGTGAGGGTCTCGAGACTAGCGGACCGCACCCTCAAGAGACCCAGTACTTC
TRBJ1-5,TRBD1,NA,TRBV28,CASSFGVLATGRNQPQHF,TGTGCCAGCAGTTTTGGAGTACTTGCGACAGGGCGCAATCAGCCCCAGCATTTT
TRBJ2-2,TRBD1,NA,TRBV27,CASSLTRGTGELFF,TGTGCCAGCAGTTTAACCAGGGGGACCGGGGAGCTGTTTTTT
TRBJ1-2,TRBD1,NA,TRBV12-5,CASGFGQGAQGYTF,TGTGCTAGTGGTTTCGGTCAGGGGGCTCAGGGCTACACCTTC